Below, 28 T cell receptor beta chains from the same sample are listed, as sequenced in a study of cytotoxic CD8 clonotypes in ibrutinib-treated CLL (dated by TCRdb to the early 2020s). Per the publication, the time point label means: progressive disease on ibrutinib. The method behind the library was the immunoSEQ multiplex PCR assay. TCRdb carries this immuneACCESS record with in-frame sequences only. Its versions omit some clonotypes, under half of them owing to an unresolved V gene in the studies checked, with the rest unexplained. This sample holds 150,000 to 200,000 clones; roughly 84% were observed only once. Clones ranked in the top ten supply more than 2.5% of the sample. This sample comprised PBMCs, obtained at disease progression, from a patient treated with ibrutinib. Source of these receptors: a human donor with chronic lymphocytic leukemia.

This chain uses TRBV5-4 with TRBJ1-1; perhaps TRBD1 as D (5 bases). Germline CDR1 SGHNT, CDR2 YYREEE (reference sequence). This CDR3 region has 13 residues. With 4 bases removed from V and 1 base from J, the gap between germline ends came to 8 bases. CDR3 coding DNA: TGTGCCAGCAGCGACCAGGGGAACACTGAAGCTTTCTTT. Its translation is CASSDQGNTEAFF.

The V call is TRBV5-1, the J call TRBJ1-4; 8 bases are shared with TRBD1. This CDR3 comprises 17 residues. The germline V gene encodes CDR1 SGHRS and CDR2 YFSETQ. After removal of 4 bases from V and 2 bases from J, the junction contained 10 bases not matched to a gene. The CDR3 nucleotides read TGCGCCAGCAGCCCAAATATAGACAGGGGTACTAATGAAAAACTGTTTTTT. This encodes CASSPNIDRGTNEKLFF.

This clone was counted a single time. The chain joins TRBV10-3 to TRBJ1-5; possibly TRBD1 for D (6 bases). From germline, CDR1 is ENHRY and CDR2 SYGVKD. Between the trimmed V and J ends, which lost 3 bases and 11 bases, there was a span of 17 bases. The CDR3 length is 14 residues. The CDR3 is CAISDRGSQGSQHF. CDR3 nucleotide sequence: TGTGCCATCAGTGACAGAGGAAGCCAGGGGTCCCAGCATTTT.

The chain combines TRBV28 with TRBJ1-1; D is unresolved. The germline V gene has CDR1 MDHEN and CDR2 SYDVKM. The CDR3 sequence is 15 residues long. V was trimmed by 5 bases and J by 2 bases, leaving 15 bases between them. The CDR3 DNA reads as TGTGCCAGCAGTCGGGTCTTCGTAGCAAACACTGAAGCTTTCTTT. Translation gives CASSRVFVANTEAFF. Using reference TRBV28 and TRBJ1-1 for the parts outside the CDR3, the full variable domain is DVKVTQSSRYLVKRTGEKVFLECVQDMDHENMFWYRQDPGLGLRLIYFSYDVKMKEKGDIPEGYSVSREKKERFSLILESASTNQTSMYLCASSRVFVANTEAFFGQGTRLTVV.

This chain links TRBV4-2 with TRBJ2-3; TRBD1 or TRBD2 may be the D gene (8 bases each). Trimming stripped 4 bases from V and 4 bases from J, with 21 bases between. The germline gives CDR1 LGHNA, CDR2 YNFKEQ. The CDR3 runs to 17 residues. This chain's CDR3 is CASSPGGQGALADTQYF. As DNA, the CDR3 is TGTGCCAGCAGCCCGGGAGGGCAGGGGGCGCTTGCAGATACGCAGTATTTT.

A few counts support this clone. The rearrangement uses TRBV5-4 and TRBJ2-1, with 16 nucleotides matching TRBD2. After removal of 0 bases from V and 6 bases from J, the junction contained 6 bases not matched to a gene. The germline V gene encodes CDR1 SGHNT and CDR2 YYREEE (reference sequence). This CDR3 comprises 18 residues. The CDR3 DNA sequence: TGTGCCAGCAGCTTGGTGGGACTAGCGGGAGGGTATGCCAATGAGCAGTTCTTC. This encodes CASSLVGLAGGYANEQFF.

The CDR3 region is CASSPDGLNTEAFF. The CDR3 bases are TGCGCCAGCAGCCCGGACGGTCTGAACACTGAAGCTTTCTTT. The rearrangement links TRBV5-1 to TRBJ1-1; D not resolved. CDR1 SGHRS and CDR2 YFSETQ come from the germline V gene. The germline V and J ends were trimmed by 4 bases and 0 bases, with 10 bases remaining between them. This CDR3 is 14 amino acids long.

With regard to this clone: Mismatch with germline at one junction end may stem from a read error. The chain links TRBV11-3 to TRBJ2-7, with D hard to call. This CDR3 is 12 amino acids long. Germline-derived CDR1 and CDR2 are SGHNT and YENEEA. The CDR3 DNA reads TGTGCCAGCAGCTTAGGGGCCACCCCCCAGGATTTC. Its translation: CASSLGATPQDF. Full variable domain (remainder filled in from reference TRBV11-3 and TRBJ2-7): EAGVVQSPRYKIIEKKQPVAFWCNPISGHNTLYWYLQNLGQGPELLIRYENEEAVDDSQLPKDRFSAERLKGVDSTLKIQPAELGDSAVYLCASSLGATPQDFGPGTRLTVT.

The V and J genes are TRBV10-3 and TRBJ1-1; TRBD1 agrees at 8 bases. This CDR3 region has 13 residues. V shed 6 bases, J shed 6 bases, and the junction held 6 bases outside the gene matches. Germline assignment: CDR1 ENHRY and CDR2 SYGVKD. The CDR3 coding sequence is TGTGCCATCAGGTCAGGGGGCGCGCCTGAAGCTTTCTTT. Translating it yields CAIRSGGAPEAFF.

CDR3 loop: CASSRERWDYGYTF. In DNA form, the CDR3 reads TGTGCCAGCAGTAGGGAGCGTTGGGACTATGGCTACACCTTC. V and J are TRBV6-1 and TRBJ1-2; D is unresolved. This CDR3 contains 14 residues. The ends were cut back, 5 bases at V and 3 bases at J, with 13 bases in the middle. Germline loops: CDR1 MNHNS, CDR2 SASEGT.

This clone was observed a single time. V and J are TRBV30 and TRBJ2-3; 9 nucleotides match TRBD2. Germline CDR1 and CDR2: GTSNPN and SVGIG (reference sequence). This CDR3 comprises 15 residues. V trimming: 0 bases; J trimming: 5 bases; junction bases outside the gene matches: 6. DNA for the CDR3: TGTGCCTGGAGTGTAAATAGCGGGAGTTTAGATACGCAGTATTTT. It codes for CAWSVNSGSLDTQYF.

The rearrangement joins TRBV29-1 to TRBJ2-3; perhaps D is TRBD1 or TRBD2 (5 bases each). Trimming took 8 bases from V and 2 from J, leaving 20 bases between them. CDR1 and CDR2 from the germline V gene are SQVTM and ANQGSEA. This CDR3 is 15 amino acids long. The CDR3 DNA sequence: TGCAGCCTAATCCATTTGGGGGATTTCACAGATACGCAGTATTTT. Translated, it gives CSLIHLGDFTDTQYF.

The CDR3 spells CASTGQGISNQPQHF. The CDR3 DNA reads as TGTGCCAGCACTGGACAGGGAATTAGCAATCAGCCCCAGCATTTT. The chain is built from TRBV2 and TRBJ1-5; 8 positions agree with TRBD1. Germline assignment: CDR1 SNHLY and CDR2 FYNNEI. The junction had 5 bases not matched to a gene; V was cut back by 7 bases and J by 0 bases. CDR3 length: 15 amino acids. The variable domain in full, completed from reference TRBV2 and TRBJ1-5, reads EPEVTQTPSHQVTQMGQEVILRCVPISNHLYFYWYRQILGQKVEFLVSFYNNEISEKSEIFDDQFSVERPDGSNFTLKIRSTKLEDSAMYFCASTGQGISNQPQHFGDGTRLSIL.

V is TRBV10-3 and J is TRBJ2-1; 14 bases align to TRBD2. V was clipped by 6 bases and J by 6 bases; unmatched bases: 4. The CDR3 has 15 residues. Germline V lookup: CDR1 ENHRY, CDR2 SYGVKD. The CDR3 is CAIRTGTSGSNEQFF. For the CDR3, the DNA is TGTGCCATCAGGACCGGGACTAGCGGGAGCAATGAGCAGTTCTTC.

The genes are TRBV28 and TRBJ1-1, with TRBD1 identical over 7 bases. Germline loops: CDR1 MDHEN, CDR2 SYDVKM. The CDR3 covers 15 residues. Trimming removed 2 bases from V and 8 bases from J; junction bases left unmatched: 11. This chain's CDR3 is CASSLQPTGFAEAFF. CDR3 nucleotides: TGTGCCAGCAGTTTACAACCGACAGGGTTTGCCGAAGCTTTCTTT.

The CDR3 DNA is TGTGCCAGTGGGGGGACAGGGAGGATCTATGGCTACACCTTC. This sequence encodes CASGGTGRIYGYTF. The V call is TRBV19, the J call TRBJ1-2, with TRBD1 identical over 9 bases. From germline, CDR1 is LNHDA and CDR2 SQIVND (reference sequence). The trim removed 8 bases at V and 4 bases at J, leaving 8 bases unmatched. The CDR3 covers 14 residues.

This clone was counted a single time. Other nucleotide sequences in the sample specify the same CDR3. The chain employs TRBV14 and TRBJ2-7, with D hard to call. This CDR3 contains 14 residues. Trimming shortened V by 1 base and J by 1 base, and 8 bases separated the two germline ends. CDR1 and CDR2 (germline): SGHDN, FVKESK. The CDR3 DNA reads TGTGCCAGCAGCCAAGTTCGCAGTTCCTACGAGCAGTACTTC. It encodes CASSQVRSSYEQYF.

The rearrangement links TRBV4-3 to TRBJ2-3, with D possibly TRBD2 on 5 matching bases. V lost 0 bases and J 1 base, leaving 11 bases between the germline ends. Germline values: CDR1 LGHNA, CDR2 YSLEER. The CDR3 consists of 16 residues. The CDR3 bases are TGCGCCAGCAGCCAAGATCTAGCATCCGGCACAGATACGCAGTATTTT. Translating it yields CASSQDLASGTDTQYF.

The CDR3 DNA sequence: TGTGCCAGCAGCCAAGATCTAACGGGAAACTATGGCTACACCTTC. Translating it yields CASSQDLTGNYGYTF. This chain joins TRBV14 and TRBJ1-2, with D unclear. CDR3 size: 15 residues. V dropped 0 bases and J dropped 2 bases, with 10 bases sitting between them. Germline lookup yields CDR1 SGHDN and CDR2 FVKESK. The full variable domain, its missing parts supplied by reference TRBV14 and TRBJ1-2, is EAGVTQFPSHSVIEKGQTVTLRCDPISGHDNLYWYRRVMGKEIKFLLHFVKESKQDESGMPNNRFLAERTGGTYSTLKVQPAELEDSGVYFCASSQDLTGNYGYTFGSGTRLTVV.

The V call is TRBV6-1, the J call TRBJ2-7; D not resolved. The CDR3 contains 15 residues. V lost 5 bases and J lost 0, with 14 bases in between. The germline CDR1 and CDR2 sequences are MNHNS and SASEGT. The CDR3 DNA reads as TGTGCCAGCAGTCCCCAGGCGGCCTACTCCTACGAGCAGTACTTC. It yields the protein CASSPQAAYSYEQYF.

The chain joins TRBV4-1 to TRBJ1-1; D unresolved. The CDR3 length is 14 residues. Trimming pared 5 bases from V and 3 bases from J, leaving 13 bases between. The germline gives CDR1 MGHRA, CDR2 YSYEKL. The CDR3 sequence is CASSSELGDTEAFF. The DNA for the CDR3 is TGCGCCAGCAGCTCGGAGCTTGGGGACACTGAAGCTTTCTTT.

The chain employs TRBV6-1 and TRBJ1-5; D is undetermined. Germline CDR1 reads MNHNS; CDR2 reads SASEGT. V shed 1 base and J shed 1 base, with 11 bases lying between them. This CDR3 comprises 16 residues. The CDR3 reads CASSEVGGLSNQPQHF. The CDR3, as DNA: TGTGCCAGCAGTGAAGTCGGTGGTTTGAGCAATCAGCCCCAGCATTTT.

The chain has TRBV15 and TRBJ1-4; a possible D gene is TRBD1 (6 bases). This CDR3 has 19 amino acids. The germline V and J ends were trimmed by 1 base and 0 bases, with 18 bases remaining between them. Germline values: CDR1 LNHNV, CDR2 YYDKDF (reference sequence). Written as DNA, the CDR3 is TGTGCCACCAGCAGAGTCGGACGGGGGCCGTCTGCAACTAATGAAAAACTGTTTTTT. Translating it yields CATSRVGRGPSATNEKLFF.

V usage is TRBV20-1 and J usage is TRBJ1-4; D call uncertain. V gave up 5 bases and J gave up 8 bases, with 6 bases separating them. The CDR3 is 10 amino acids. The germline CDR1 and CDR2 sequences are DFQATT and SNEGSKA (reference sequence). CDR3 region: CSAFDEKLFF. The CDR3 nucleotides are TGCAGTGCTTTTGACGAAAAACTGTTTTTT.

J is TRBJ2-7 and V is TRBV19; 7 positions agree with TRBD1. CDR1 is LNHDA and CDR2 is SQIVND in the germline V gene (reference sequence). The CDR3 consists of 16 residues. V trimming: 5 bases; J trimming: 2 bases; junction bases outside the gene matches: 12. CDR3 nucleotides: TGTGCCAGTAGTCATGACACCGGGACAGCCGCCTACGAGCAGTACTTC. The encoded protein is CASSHDTGTAAYEQYF.

CDR3 sequence: CASSPEVTGDEQYF. As DNA, the CDR3 is TGTGCCAGCTCACCCGAAGTGACAGGGGACGAGCAGTACTTC. The chain combines TRBV18 with TRBJ2-7, with 8 positions matching TRBD1. The germline gives CDR1 KGHSH, CDR2 LQKENI. This CDR3 contains 14 residues. V lost 3 bases and J lost 5; bases outside the gene matches: 6. Complete variable domain (other parts from reference TRBV18 and TRBJ2-7): NAGVMQNPRHLVRRRGQEARLRCSPMKGHSHVYWYRQLPEEGLKFMVYLQKENIIDESGMPKERFSAEFPKEGPSILRIQQVVRGDSAAYFCASSPEVTGDEQYFGPGTRLTVT.

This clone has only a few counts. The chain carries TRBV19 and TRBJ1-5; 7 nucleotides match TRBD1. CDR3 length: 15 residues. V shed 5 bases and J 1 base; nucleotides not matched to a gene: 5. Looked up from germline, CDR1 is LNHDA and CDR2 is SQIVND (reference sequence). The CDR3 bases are TGTGCCAGTAGTGCCCGACAGGGAAGCAATCAGCCCCAGCATTTT. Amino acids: CASSARQGSNQPQHF.

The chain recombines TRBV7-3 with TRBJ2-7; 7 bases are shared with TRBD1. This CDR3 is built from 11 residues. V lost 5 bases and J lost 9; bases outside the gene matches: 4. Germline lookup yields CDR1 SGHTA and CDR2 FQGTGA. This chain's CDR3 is CASSEQGRQYF. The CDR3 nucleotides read TGTGCCAGCAGCGAACAGGGGCGGCAGTACTTC.